A single sample is the source of the 11 T cell receptor beta chains below, sequenced in a study of blood T cell repertoires in COVID-19. Generated by immunoSEQ multiplex PCR, the TCRdb table keeps only in-frame clones and is missing some. In the table there are about 200,000 clones, about 79% of which are singletons. Source material: peripheral blood. These receptors were obtained from a human donor in a cohort sampled during active COVID-19.

The CDR3 DNA follows: TGTGCCACCAGTGGAGCAGGGGGCAATCAGCCCCAGCATTTT. Protein sequence: CATSGAGGNQPQHF. The chain couples TRBV24-1 to TRBJ1-5; the D gene is possibly TRBD1 (6 bases). Germline V gene data show CDR1 as KGHDR and CDR2 as SFDVKD. V lost 5 bases, J lost 2 bases, and 9 bases lay in between. This CDR3 has 14 amino acids.

The CDR3 here is CASRGGGIGTGELFF. CDR3 nucleotides: TGTGCCAGCAGAGGGGGGGGAATAGGGACCGGGGAGCTGTTTTTT. The genes are TRBV27 and TRBJ2-2; TRBD2 is a possible D gene (7 bases). Germline values: CDR1 MNHEY, CDR2 SMNVEV (reference sequence). CDR3 length: 15 residues. Trimming stripped 6 bases from V and 5 bases from J, with 16 bases between.

This clone was seen more than once but under ten times. The chain uses TRBV27 and TRBJ1-2; TRBD1 is a possible D gene (5 bases). This CDR3 is 15 amino acids long. Germline V gene lookup returns CDR1 MNHEY and CDR2 SMNVEV (reference sequence). Trimming stripped 4 bases from V and 6 bases from J, with 18 bases between. The CDR3 spells CASSYLPRRQHGYTF. In DNA, the CDR3 is TGTGCCAGCAGTTACCTCCCTCGAAGACAGCATGGCTACACCTTC.

The chain uses TRBV5-5 and TRBJ2-7; TRBD2 agrees at 8 bases. Germline CDR1 is SGHKS and CDR2 is YYEKEE (reference sequence). The CDR3 spans 15 residues. Trimming at V came to 3 bases and at J to 2 bases, leaving 7 bases not matched to a gene. CDR3 sequence (DNA): TGTGCCAGCAGCTCTGGACCGGGAGGGGCCTACGAGCAGTACTTC. It codes for CASSSGPGGAYEQYF.

The chain recombines TRBV3-1 (or the pseudogene TRBV3-2) with TRBJ2-1; 8 bases are shared with TRBD2. Per germline, CDR1 LGHDT and CDR2 YNNKEL (reference sequence). This CDR3 has 16 residues. J lost 3 bases, V lost 1 base, and 5 bases had no gene match. CDR3 in DNA: TGTGCCAGCAGCCAAGCCTGGCGGGAGGACTACAATGAGCAGTTCTTC. Amino acid sequence: CASSQAWREDYNEQFF.

This chain uses TRBV7-2 with TRBJ1-6, with 7 bases matching TRBD1. J lost 10 bases, V lost 5 bases, and 11 bases had no gene match. CDR3 size: 15 residues. CDR1 is SGHTA, CDR2 FQGNSA, per germline. CDR3 DNA sequence: TGTGCCAGCAGCAGTAGACAGGGTAAAAACTCACCCCTCCACTTT. Protein sequence: CASSSRQGKNSPLHF.

V and J are TRBV28 and TRBJ1-2; no firm D call. Trimming took 6 bases from V and 3 from J, leaving 17 bases between them. Germline V CDR1 and CDR2: MDHEN, SYDVKM. The CDR3 contains 15 residues. CDR3 nucleotides: TGTGCCAGCAGAATAAGATCTATTTCCGACTATGGCTACACCTTC. Translated, it gives CASRIRSISDYGYTF.

This rearrangement joins TRBV5-1 to TRBJ2-1, with 8 bases identical to TRBD2. This CDR3 has 18 residues. Unmatched junction bases numbered 19, after V lost 4 bases and J lost 7 bases. Germline loops: CDR1 SGHRS, CDR2 YFSETQ. As DNA, the CDR3 is TGCGCCAGCAGCCGGACAGAGACCCCGGGACTAGGTAGAAATGAGCAGTTCTTC. It codes for CASSRTETPGLGRNEQFF.

The rearrangement links TRBV6-1 to TRBJ2-3; 9 bases are a match to TRBD1. From germline, CDR1 is MNHNS and CDR2 SASEGT. This CDR3 has 15 amino acids. The J segment lost 5 bases and the V segment lost 2 bases, leaving 5 bases of the junction unmatched. The CDR3 loop reads CASSEFLGQGDTQYF. CDR3 DNA: TGTGCCAGCAGTGAATTTTTGGGACAGGGAGATACGCAGTATTTT.

This chain links TRBV28 with TRBJ2-4; 14 bases match TRBD2. Looked up from germline, CDR1 is MDHEN and CDR2 is SYDVKM. There are 18 residues in the CDR3. Unmatched junction bases numbered 8, after V lost 5 bases and J lost 2 bases. The CDR3 spells CASSRSGTSGRTKNIQYF. The CDR3 nucleotides are TGTGCCAGCAGTCGCTCCGGGACTAGCGGGAGAACCAAAAACATTCAGTACTTC.

This chain connects TRBV19 to TRBJ1-1, with TRBD1 identical over 10 bases. Germline V CDR1 and CDR2: LNHDA, SQIVND (reference sequence). Trimming took 1 base from V and 6 from J; bases not matched to a gene: 11. This CDR3 spans 17 amino acids. CDR3 sequence: CASSIGTGGSRIPEAFF. Written as DNA, the CDR3 is TGTGCCAGTAGTATAGGGACAGGGGGGTCGAGGATCCCTGAAGCTTTCTTT.